This TCR beta chain came from a study of T cells in Graves' hyperthyroidism and ophthalmopathy. Across the study: Peripheral blood was collected at initial diagnosis, before any treatment.

About this clonotype: The antigen remains undetermined.

Amplified TCR beta CDR3 regions derived from RNA transcripts. First-round RT-PCR of the TCR CDR3 relied on the HTBI primer set. TCRdb re-called the multiplex PCR reads with MiXCR, one entry per CDR3 protein. The sample yields 550,000 to 850,000 distinct CDR3 sequences, over 15% seen once. Study-level points and caveats: Most clonotypes that expanded in the thyroid above 0.001 also showed up in blood.

The authors took PBMCs from over 8.5 ml fresh peripheral blood. The TCR was taken from a woman aged 45 to 65 with Graves' hyperthyroidism that later progressed to Graves' ophthalmopathy. The sequenced material came from blood.

The DNA for the CDR3 is TGTGCCAGCAGTGAATACGGAAAGAGCGGGGGCGACCAAGAGACCCAGTACTTC. Protein: CASSEYGKSGGDQETQYF. J is TRBJ2-5 and V is TRBV25-1; 8 nucleotides line up with TRBD2. CDR1 is MGHDK, CDR2 SYGVNS, per germline. Losses at the gene ends were 0 bases for V and 0 bases for J; bases not matched to a gene: 9. The CDR3 is 18 residues long.